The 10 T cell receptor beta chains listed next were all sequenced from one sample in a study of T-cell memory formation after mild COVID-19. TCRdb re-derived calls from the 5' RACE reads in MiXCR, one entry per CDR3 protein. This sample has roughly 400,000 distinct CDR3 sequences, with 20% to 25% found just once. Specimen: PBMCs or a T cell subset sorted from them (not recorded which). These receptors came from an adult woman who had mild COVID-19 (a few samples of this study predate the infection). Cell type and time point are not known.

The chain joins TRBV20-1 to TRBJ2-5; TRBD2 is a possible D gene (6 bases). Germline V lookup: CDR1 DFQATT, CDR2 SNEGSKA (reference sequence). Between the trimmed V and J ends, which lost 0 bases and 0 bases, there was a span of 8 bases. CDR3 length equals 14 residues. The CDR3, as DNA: TGCAGTGCTAGAGATGGGGGGAACCAAGAGACCCAGTACTTC. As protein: CSARDGGNQETQYF.

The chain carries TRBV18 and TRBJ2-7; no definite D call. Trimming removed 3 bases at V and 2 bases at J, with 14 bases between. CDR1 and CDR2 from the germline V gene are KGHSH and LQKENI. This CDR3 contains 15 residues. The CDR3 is CASSPQYSATYEQYF. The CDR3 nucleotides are TGTGCCAGCTCACCGCAGTACAGTGCAACCTACGAGCAGTACTTC.

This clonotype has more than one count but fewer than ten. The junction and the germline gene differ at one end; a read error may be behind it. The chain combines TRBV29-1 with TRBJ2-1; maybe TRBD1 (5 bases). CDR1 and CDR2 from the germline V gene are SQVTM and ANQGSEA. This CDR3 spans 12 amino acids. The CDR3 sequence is CSAEPGYNEQFF. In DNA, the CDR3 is TGCAGCGCTGAACCAGGGTACAATGAGCAGTTCTTC.

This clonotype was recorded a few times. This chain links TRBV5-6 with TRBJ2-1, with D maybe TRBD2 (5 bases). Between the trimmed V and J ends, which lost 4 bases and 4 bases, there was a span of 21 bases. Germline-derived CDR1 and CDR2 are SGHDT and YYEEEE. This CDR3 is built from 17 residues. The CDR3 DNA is TGTGCCAGCAGCCCCCCACGGACTCTTCCTTCTTACAATGAGCAGTTCTTC. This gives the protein CASSPPRTLPSYNEQFF.

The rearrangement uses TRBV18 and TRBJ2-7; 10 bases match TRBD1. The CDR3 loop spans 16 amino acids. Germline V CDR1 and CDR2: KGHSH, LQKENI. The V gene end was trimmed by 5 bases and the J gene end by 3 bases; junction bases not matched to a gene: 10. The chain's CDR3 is CASSGNPGTGVYEQYF. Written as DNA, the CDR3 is TGTGCCAGCTCAGGAAACCCCGGGACAGGGGTCTACGAGCAGTACTTC.

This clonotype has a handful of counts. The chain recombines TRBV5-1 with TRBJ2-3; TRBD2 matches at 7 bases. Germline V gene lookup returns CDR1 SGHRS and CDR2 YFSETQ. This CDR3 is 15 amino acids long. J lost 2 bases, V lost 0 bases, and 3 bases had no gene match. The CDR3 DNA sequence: TGCGCCAGCAGCTTGGAGCGGGGTTCCACAGATACGCAGTATTTT. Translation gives CASSLERGSTDTQYF.

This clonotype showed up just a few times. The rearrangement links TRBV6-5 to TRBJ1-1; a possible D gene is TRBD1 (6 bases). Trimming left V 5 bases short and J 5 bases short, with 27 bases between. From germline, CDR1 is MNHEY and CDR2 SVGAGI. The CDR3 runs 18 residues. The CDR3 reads CASSLTGNRVESGTEAFF. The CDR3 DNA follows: TGTGCCAGCAGTCTTACGGGCAACAGGGTGGAGAGTGGGACTGAAGCTTTCTTT.

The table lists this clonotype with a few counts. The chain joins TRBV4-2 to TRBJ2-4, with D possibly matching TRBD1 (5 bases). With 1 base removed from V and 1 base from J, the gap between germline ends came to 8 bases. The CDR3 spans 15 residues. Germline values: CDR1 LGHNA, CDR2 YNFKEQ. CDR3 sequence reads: CASSQGTRAKNIQYF. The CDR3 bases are TGTGCCAGCAGCCAAGGGACACGGGCCAAAAACATTCAGTACTTC.

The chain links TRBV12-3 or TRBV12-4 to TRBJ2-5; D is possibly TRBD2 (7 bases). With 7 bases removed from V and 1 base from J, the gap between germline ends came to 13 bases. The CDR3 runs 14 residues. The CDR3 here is CASNEGGVQETQYF. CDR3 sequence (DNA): TGTGCCAGCAACGAGGGGGGGGTCCAAGAGACCCAGTACTTC.

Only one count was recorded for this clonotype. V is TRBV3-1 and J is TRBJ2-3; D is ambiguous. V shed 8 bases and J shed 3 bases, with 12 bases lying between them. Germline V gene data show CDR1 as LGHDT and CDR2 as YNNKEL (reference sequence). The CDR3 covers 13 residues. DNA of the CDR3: TGTGCCAGCCGAAACCTAGGTACAGATACGCAGTATTTT. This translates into CASRNLGTDTQYF.